These T cell receptor beta chains were read from a single sample in a study of T-cell reconstitution after alpha-beta-depleted transplantation in children. In TCRdb, the PCR reads were re-called with MiXCR into one record per CDR3 protein. Of about 610,000 distinct CDR3 sequences detected, around 27% appear once; the ten largest clones hold about a third. Sample: PBMCs, taken before TCRalphabeta/CD19-depleted stem cell transplant. These receptors all stem from a boy younger than two with Wiskott-Aldrich syndrome, due to receive a stem cell transplant. CDR3s include the opening cysteine and the closing phenylalanine or tryptophan. D genes are given only for firm matches. Expanded clones get a size class; other rows say once, few or many, or leave the size out.

>TRBJ2-5|-|TRBV6-2/TRBV6-3|-
TGTGCCAGCAGAGAATCGGGGGAAGGGGAGACCCAGTACTTC
CASRESGEGETQYF
>TRBJ2-2|-|TRBV20-1|-
TGCAGTGCTAGTCGGCGGGACCACGCCGGGGAGCTGTTTTTT
CSASRRDHAGELFF
>TRBJ2-6|-|TRBV12-3/TRBV12-4|-
TGTGCCAGCACCACCGCTGGGGCCAACGTCCTGACTTTC
CASTTAGANVLTF
>TRBJ1-6|-|TRBV5-4|-
TGTGCCAGCAGCGCGGGCGGGACCATCTCTCTTTCACCCCTCCACTTT
CASSAGGTISLSPLHF
>TRBJ1-4|-|TRBV27|few
TGTGCCAGCAGTTTAGTAGGTGCTTCTGAAAAACTGTTTTTT
CASSLVGASEKLFF
>TRBJ2-7|TRBD1|TRBV28|-
TGTGCCAGCACCGAACGACGGACAGGGTGCGAGCAGTACTTC
CASTERRTGCEQYF
>TRBJ2-5|TRBD1|TRBV7-9|-
TGTGCCAGCAGCTCAGACGGGACAGACCAAGAGACCCAGTACTTC
CASSSDGTDQETQYF
>TRBJ2-1|TRBD2|TRBV29-1|few
TGCAGCGTCGGGCTAGCGGGAGCCACCAATGAGCAGTTCTTC
CSVGLAGATNEQFF
>TRBJ1-5|TRBD1|TRBV7-2|many
TGTGCCAGCAGTTTGGACAGGGGCAATCAGCCCCAGCATTTT
CASSLDRGNQPQHF
>TRBJ2-5|TRBD2|TRBV7-2|-
TGTGCCAGCAGCCGTAGCGGGAGGAGGTGGGAGACCCAGTACTTC
CASSRSGRRWETQYF
>TRBJ2-3|TRBD2|TRBV5-1|few
TGCGCCAGCAGCCTTCGAATACTAGCGGGAGGCACAGATACGCAGTATTTT
CASSLRILAGGTDTQYF
>TRBJ2-6|-|TRBV25-1|few
TGTGCCAGCAACAAGGGGACAAAGAGCTCTGGGGCCAACGTCCTGACTTTC
CASNKGTKSSGANVLTF
>TRBJ2-1|TRBD2|TRBV12-3/TRBV12-4|few
TGTGCCAGCAGGGGGACTAGCGGGAGGGATTACAATGAGCAGTTCTTC
CASRGTSGRDYNEQFF
>TRBJ2-7|TRBD1|TRBV5-1|-
TGCGCCAGCAGCTGGAAACAGGGGGCCTACGAGCAGTACTTC
CASSWKQGAYEQYF
>TRBJ2-1|-|TRBV5-1|many
TGCGCCAGCAGCTTGTCCCGGAGCTCCTACAATGAGCAGTTCTTC
CASSLSRSSYNEQFF
>TRBJ2-7|-|TRBV5-6|few
TGTGCCAGCAGCGCGACTGCCAGCTCGGGGTCCTACGAGCAGTACTTC
CASSATASSGSYEQYF
>TRBJ2-5|TRBD2|TRBV6-1|-
TGTGCCAGCAGTGGGGGGGACTACCCGCAAGAGACCCAGTACTTC
CASSGGDYPQETQYF
>TRBJ2-7|TRBD1|TRBV10-3|few
TGTGCCATCAGTGCGGCAGGGGGCTCCTACGAGCAGTACTTC
CAISAAGGSYEQYF
>TRBJ2-5|TRBD2|TRBV7-8|-
TGTGCCAGCAGCCTTCCGGGACTAGCGGACCAAGAGACCCAGTACTTC
CASSLPGLADQETQYF
>TRBJ2-3|-|TRBV6-6|-
TGTGCCAGCAGTTACCAGCAAGATACGCAGTATTTT
CASSYQQDTQYF
>TRBJ1-2|-|TRBV20-1|few
TGCAGTGCTCTAGCTCTGGGAAACTATGGCTACACCTTC
CSALALGNYGYTF
>TRBJ2-2|-|TRBV5-1|many
TGCGCCAGCAGCCCTACAGGCGACACCGGGGAGCTGTTTTTT
CASSPTGDTGELFF
>TRBJ2-1|-|TRBV27|-
TGTGCCAGCAGTTTAAGGAGTGGGATTGCCTACAATGAGCAGTTCTTC
CASSLRSGIAYNEQFF
>TRBJ2-1|-|TRBV10-3|-
TGTGCCATCAGTGAGTCGGGGTGGGAGAGCGGTGATGAGCAGTTCTTC
CAISESGWESGDEQFF
>TRBJ2-3|TRBD2|TRBV5-1|few
TGCGCCAGCAGCTTGCTTAGCGGGAGTCAAGATACGCAGTATTTT
CASSLLSGSQDTQYF
>TRBJ2-3|-|TRBV20-1|few
TGCAGTGCTGGACCCCGGCGCTCAGGGACAGATACGCAGTATTTT
CSAGPRRSGTDTQYF
>TRBJ1-2|-|TRBV18|few
TGTGCCAGCTCAGCAGGCGGGATCTACTATGGCTACACCTTC
CASSAGGIYYGYTF
>TRBJ2-4|TRBD2|TRBV25-1|few
TGTGCCAGCAGTGAATCACCCGGCAGGGAGGGGTACAACATTCAGTACTTC
CASSESPGREGYNIQYF
>TRBJ2-7|TRBD2|TRBV12-3/TRBV12-4|-
TGTGCCAGCAGCCCGAGGGGAGGGACGAGTGTGGGCTCCTACGAGCAGTACTTC
CASSPRGGTSVGSYEQYF
>TRBJ2-7|-|TRBV20-1|-
TGCAGTGCTAGATTCGGGGCTATTAGCTCCTACGAGCAGTACTTC
CSARFGAISSYEQYF
>TRBJ2-1|-|TRBV12-3/TRBV12-4|-
TGTGCCAGCAGCTACGGGTATGAGCAGTTCTTC
CASSYGYEQFF
>TRBJ2-3|-|TRBV15|-
TGTGCCACCACCAAATCAGGGAAAGGGAGCACAGATACGCAGTATTTT
CATTKSGKGSTDTQYF
>TRBJ2-7|-|TRBV5-4|few
TGTGCCAGCAGCTATGACCCGAGATACGAGCAGTACTTC
CASSYDPRYEQYF
>TRBJ1-5|-|TRBV4-2|-
TGTGCCAGCAGCCAGTACAATCAGCCCCAGCATTTT
CASSQYNQPQHF
>TRBJ2-7|TRBD2|TRBV7-7|-
TGTGCCAGCAGCCGACTAGCGGGAGCTTACCACGAGCAGTACTTC
CASSRLAGAYHEQYF
>TRBJ1-6|-|TRBV12-3/TRBV12-4|-
TGTGCCAGCACCTACAGTGGGGTGCGGGGTTCACCCCTCCACTTT
CASTYSGVRGSPLHF